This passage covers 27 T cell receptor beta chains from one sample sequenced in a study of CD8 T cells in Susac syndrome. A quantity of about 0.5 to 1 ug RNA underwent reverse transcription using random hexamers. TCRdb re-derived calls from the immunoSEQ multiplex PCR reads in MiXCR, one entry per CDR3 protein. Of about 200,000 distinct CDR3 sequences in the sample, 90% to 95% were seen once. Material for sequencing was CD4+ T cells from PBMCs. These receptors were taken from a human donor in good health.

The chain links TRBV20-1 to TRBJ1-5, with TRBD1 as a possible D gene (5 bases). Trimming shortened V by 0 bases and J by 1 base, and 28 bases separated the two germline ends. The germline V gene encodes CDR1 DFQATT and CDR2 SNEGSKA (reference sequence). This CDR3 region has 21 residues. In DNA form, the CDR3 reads TGCAGTGCTAGAGAGCGGTGGATCGTCAGGGCGACGTCGGGAAGCAATCAGCCCCAGCATTTT. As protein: CSARERWIVRATSGSNQPQHF.

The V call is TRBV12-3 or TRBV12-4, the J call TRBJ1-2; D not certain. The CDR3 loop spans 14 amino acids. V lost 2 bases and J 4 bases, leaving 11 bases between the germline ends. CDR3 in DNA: TGTGCCAGCAGTTTAACCGGGCTTGGCTATGGCTACACCTTC. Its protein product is CASSLTGLGYGYTF.

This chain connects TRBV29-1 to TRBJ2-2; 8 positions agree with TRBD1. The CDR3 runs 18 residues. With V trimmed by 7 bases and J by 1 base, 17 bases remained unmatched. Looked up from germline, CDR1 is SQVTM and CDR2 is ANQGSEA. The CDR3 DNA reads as TGCAGCGCTGGGGACAGGCGGATCTACTTGATGAACACCGGGGAGCTGTTTTTT. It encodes CSAGDRRIYLMNTGELFF.

In DNA form, the CDR3 reads TGTGCCAGCAGCCCCCGGACTAGCGGCCAAGAGACCCAGTACTTC. Residues: CASSPRTSGQETQYF. V gene TRBV9 combines with J gene TRBJ2-5; the match to TRBD2 covers 10 bases. The germline V gene has CDR1 SGDLS and CDR2 YYNGEE. CDR3 length: 15 residues. V shed 4 bases and J 1 base; nucleotides not matched to a gene: 4.

The CDR3 here is CSARAAGSSYEQYV. The CDR3 DNA sequence: TGCAGTGCTAGAGCGGCAGGGAGTTCCTACGAGCAGTACGTC. The chain joins TRBV20-1 to TRBJ2-7, with D possibly being TRBD1 or TRBD2 (5 bases each). The CDR3 loop spans 14 amino acids. The V gene's germline CDR1 is DFQATT and CDR2 SNEGSKA (reference sequence). Deletions cut 1 base from V and 1 base from J, with 11 bases between.

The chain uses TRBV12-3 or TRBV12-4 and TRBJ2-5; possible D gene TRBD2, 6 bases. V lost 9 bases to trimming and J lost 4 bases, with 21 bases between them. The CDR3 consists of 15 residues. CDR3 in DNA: TGTGCCAGTAACGAAGCGGGCGGTAGGAGAGAGACCCAGTACTTC. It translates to CASNEAGGRRETQYF.

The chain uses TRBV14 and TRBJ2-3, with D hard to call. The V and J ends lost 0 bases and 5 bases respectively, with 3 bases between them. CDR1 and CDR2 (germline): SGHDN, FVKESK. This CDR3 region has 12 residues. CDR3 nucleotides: TGTGCCAGCAGCCAAGAGCAAGATACGCAGTATTTT. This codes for CASSQEQDTQYF.

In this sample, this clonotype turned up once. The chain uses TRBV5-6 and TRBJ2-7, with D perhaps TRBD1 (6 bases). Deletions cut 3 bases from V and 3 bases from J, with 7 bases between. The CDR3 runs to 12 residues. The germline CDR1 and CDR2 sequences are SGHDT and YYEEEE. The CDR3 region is CASSWDIYEQYF. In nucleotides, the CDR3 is TGTGCCAGCAGCTGGGACATCTACGAGCAGTACTTC.

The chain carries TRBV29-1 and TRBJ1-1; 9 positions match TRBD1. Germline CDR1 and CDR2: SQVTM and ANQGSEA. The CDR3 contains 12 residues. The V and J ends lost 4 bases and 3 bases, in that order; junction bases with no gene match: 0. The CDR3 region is CSVGTGDTEAFF. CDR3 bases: TGCAGCGTTGGGACAGGGGACACTGAAGCTTTCTTT.

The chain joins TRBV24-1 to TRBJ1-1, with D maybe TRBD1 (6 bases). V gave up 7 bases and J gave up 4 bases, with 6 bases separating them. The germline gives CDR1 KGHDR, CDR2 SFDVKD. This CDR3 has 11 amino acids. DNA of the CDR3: TGTGCCACCAGACAGGGCACTGAAGCTTTCTTT. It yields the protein CATRQGTEAFF.

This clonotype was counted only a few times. CDR3 residues: CASSVGTGGNSGNTIYF. In nucleotides, the CDR3 is TGTGCCAGCAGCGTAGGGACAGGGGGCAACTCTGGAAACACCATATATTTT. The rearrangement uses TRBV9 and TRBJ1-3; 11 bases map to TRBD1. The CDR3 is 17 amino acids. The germline gives CDR1 SGDLS, CDR2 YYNGEE. J was trimmed by 0 bases and V by 0 bases; bases with no gene match: 2.

The CDR3 reads CSARQALYEQYF. The CDR3 DNA follows: TGCAGTGCCCGGCAGGCCCTCTACGAGCAGTACTTC. V is TRBV20-1 and J is TRBJ2-7; no clear D gene. Germline V gives CDR1 DFQATT, CDR2 SNEGSKA (reference sequence). CDR3 size: 12 residues. Trimming cost V 6 bases and J 3 bases, with 12 bases left between them.

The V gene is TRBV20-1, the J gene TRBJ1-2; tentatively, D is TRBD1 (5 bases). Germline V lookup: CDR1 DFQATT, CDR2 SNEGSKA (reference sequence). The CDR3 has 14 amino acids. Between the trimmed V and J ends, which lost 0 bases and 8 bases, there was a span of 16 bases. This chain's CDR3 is CSARDLDGGSGYTF. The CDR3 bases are TGCAGTGCTAGAGATCTTGATGGGGGATCAGGCTACACCTTC.

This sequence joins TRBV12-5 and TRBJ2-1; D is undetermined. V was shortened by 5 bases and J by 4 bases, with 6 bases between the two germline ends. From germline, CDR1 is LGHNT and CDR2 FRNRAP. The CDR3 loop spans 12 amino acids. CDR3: CASGIRYNEQFF. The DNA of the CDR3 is TGTGCTAGTGGTATAAGGTACAATGAGCAGTTCTTC.

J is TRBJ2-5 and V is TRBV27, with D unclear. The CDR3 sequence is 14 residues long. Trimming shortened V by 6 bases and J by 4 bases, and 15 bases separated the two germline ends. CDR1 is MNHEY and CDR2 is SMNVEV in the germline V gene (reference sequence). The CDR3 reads CASRQYWGGETQYF. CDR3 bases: TGTGCCAGCAGGCAATACTGGGGTGGAGAGACCCAGTACTTC.

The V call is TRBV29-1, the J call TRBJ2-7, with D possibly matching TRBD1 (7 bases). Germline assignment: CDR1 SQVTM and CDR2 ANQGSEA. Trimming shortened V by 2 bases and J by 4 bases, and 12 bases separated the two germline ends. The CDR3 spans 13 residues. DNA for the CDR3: TGCAGCGTTGAACAGGGGGGAATGTACGAGCAGTACTTC. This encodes CSVEQGGMYEQYF.

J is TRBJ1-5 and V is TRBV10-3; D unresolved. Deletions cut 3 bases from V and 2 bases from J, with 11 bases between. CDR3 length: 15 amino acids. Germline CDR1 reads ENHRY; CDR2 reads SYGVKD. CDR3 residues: CAISDWEGGNQPQHF. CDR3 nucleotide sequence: TGTGCCATCAGTGACTGGGAGGGAGGCAATCAGCCCCAGCATTTT.

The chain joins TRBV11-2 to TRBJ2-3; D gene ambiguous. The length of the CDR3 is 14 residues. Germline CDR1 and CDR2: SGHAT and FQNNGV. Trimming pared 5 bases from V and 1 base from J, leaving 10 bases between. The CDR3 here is CASSLLQGTDTQYF. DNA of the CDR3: TGTGCCAGCAGCCTCCTGCAGGGCACAGATACGCAGTATTTT.

For the CDR3, the DNA is TGCGCCAGCAGACGAAGGCGCAGGGGCCGGAGGGACACTGAAGCTTTCTTT. It codes for CASRRRRRGRRDTEAFF. The rearrangement uses TRBV23-1 and TRBJ1-1; tentatively, D is TRBD1 (6 bases). TRBV23-1 is an ORF, with its function uncertain. Trimming removed 6 bases at V and 3 bases at J, with 23 bases between. This CDR3 has 17 residues.

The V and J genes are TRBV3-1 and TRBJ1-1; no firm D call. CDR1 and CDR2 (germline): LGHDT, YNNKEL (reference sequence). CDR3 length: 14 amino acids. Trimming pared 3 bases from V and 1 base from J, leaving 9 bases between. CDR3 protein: CASSQVQRNTEAFF. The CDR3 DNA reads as TGTGCCAGCAGCCAGGTCCAAAGGAACACTGAAGCTTTCTTT.

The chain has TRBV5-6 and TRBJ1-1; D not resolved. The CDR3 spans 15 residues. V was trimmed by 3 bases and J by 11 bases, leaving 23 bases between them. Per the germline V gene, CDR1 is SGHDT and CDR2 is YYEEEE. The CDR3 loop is CASSSHLQQRIGAFF. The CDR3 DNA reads TGTGCCAGCAGCTCCCACCTCCAACAGCGGATTGGCGCTTTCTTT.

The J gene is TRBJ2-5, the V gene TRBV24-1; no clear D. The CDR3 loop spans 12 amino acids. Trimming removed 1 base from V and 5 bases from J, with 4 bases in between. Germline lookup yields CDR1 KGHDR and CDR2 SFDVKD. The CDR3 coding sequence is TGTGCCACCAGTGATTTCAGGGAGACCCAGTACTTC. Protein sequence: CATSDFRETQYF.

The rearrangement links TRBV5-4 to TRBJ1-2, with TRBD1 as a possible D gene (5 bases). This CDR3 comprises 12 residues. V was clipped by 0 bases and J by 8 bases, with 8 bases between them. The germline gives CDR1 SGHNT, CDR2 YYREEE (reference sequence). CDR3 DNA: TGTGCCAGCAGCTTGGTGGGGACGGGCTACACCTTC. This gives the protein CASSLVGTGYTF.

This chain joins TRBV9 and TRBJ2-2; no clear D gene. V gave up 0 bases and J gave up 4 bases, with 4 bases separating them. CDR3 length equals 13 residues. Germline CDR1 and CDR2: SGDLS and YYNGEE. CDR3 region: CASSVEVTGELFF. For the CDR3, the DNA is TGTGCCAGCAGCGTAGAAGTCACCGGGGAGCTGTTTTTT.

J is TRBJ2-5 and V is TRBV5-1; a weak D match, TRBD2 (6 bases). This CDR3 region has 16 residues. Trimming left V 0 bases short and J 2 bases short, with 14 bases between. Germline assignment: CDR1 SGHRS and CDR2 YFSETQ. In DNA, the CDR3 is TGCGCCAGCAGCTTGGCGGTGGGGGAGGCTCAAGAGACCCAGTACTTC. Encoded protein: CASSLAVGEAQETQYF.

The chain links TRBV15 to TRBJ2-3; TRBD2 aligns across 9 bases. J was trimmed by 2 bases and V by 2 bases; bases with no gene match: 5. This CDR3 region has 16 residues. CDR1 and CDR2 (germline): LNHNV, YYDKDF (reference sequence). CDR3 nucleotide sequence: TGTGCCACCAGCAGACGTAGCGGGAGTGCCACAGATACGCAGTATTTT. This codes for CATSRRSGSATDTQYF.

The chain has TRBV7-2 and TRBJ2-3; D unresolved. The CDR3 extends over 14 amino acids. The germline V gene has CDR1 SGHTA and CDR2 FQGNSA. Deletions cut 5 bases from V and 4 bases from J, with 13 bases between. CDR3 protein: CASSVDGSADTQYF. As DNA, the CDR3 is TGTGCCAGCAGCGTTGACGGATCGGCAGATACGCAGTATTTT.